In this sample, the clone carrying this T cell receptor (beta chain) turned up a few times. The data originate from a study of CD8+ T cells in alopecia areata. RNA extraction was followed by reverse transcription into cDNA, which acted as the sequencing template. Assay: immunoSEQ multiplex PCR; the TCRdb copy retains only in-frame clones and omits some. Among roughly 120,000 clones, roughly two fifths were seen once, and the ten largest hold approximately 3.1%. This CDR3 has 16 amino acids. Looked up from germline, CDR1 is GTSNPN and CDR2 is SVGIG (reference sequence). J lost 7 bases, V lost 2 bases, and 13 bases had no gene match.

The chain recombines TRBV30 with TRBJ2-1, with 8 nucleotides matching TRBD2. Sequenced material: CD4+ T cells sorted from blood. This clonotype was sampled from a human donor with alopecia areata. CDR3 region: CAWSLEGVAGRNEQFF. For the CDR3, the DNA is TGTGCCTGGAGTCTCGAGGGGGTAGCGGGAAGGAATGAGCAGTTCTTC.